This T cell receptor beta chain was documented in a study of CD8 T cells in Susac syndrome. After extraction with the RNeasy kit, roughly 0.45 to 1 ug of the RNA was reverse transcribed using random hexamers. Each CDR3 protein is one row after TCRdb ran MiXCR on the immunoSEQ multiplex PCR reads. The sample lists about 180,000 distinct CDR3 sequences, under 97% occurring once. The CDR3 is 14 residues long. V shed 3 bases and J 1 base; nucleotides not matched to a gene: 3. The germline gives CDR1 SGHRS, CDR2 YFSETQ. This clonotype was seen once. Material: CD4+ T cells from PBMCs. This chain connects TRBV5-1 to TRBJ2-7; TRBD2 agrees at 8 bases. This clonotype was sampled from a human donor with multiple sclerosis. CDR3 DNA: TGCGCCAGCAGCTATAGCGGGGTATCCTACGAGCAGTACTTC. It encodes CASSYSGVSYEQYF. Supplemented by reference TRBV5-1 and TRBJ2-7, the full variable domain reads KAGVTQTPRYLIKTRGQQVTLSCSPISGHRSVSWYQQTPGQGLQFLFEYFSETQRNKGNFPGRFSGRQFSNSRSEMNVSTLELGDSALYLCASSYSGVSYEQYFGPGTRLTVT.